This T cell receptor (beta chain) was found in a study of T cells in Graves' hyperthyroidism and ophthalmopathy. Notes on the study in general: The majority of expanded thyroid clonotypes above 0.001 also appeared in blood.

CDR1 and CDR2 (germline): DFQATT, SNEGSKA (reference sequence). The CDR3 sequence is 13 residues long. V was pared by 4 bases and J by 1 base, with 1 base of the junction left unmatched. Note on this clonotype: Its antigen is not identified.

Amplification of TCR beta CDR3 regions used RNA as the template. Primed by the HTBI set, a first-round RT-PCR was run on the TCR CDR3. Each CDR3 protein is one row after TCRdb ran MiXCR on the multiplex PCR reads. This table holds 270,000 or so distinct CDR3 sequences, around 25% found once. Material: blood. The chain is built from TRBV20-1 and TRBJ2-5; 9 positions agree with TRBD2. The receptor's source is a man aged 35-49 years with Graves' hyperthyroidism that later progressed to Graves' ophthalmopathy. The CDR3 sequence: CSATSGTQETQYF. CDR3 sequence (DNA): TGCAGTGCTACTAGCGGGACCCAAGAGACCCAGTACTTC.